This record looks at one T cell receptor beta chain sequence and its context. Here immunoSEQ multiplex PCR was the method, and the copy in TCRdb shows in-frame clones only, minus some. The table has approximately 210,000 clones, approximately 85% seen once; the top ten hold roughly 1.5%. The data stem from a study of cytomegalovirus exposure and HLA in healthy donors. This receptor was obtained from a young woman in good health and CMV-seronegative. Sequenced material: PBMCs.

CDR3 in DNA: TGTGCCAGCAGTGAATCCCCTAGAACGGATACGCAGTATTTT. This codes for CASSESPRTDTQYF. V is TRBV25-1 and J is TRBJ2-3; D is ambiguous. The CDR3 is 14 amino acids. Looked up from germline, CDR1 is MGHDK and CDR2 is SYGVNS. V shed 1 base and J shed 6 bases, with 11 bases lying between them.